Included here is one T cell receptor (beta chain) sequence, with context. Its antigen target is currently unknown. No much larger clonotype is one base removed from it; base qualities were not supplied. The cohort consisted of fewer than 700 healthy bone marrow donors. At the time of sampling, all cohort members were nominally healthy, though unrecorded immune exposures were likely present. The donor was CMV seropositive and belonged to the group of 270 or so seropositive cohort members. A peripheral blood sample was provided by each donor, and peripheral blood mononuclear cells were used for TCR beta sequencing. Genomic DNA was extracted from the blood cell samples with the Qiagen DNeasy Blood Extraction Kit. The sample belongs to a study of cytomegalovirus exposure and HLA in healthy donors (dated by TCRdb to between 2016 and 2019). Turning to the overall study: In an earlier analysis of some 550 of the donors, around 300 Gb of sequence data and about 110 million unique TCR beta sequences from roughly 180 million T cells were reported. Roughly 300 gigabases of sequencing data and approximately 93 million unique TCR sequences were included in an early release covering several hundred HLA-typed donors. Of the 398 genotyped donors, approximately 82% fell in the genetic ancestry cluster associated with self-reported Caucasian donors. The aim of the study was to test whether cataloging public T cell receptors could identify signatures of past pathogen exposure. Using immunosequencing, the study profiled T cell repertoires from about 650 subjects and related those repertoires to cytomegalovirus serostatus. In addition to the first cohort of roughly 700 subjects, a separate validation cohort of 100 to 150 different subjects was used. The study combined high-throughput TCR immunosequencing, statistical association of individual TCRs with disease status, and machine learning to predict cytomegalovirus infection status. In a later analysis, previously published TCR beta repertoires from several hundred donors were re-analyzed and high-resolution HLA genotyping was added so that TCR occurrence patterns could be studied. Rather than drawing on any new phenotypic data, the later analysis identified candidate immune exposures from TCR beta sequences and the way those sequences occurred across donors. An earlier analysis of 587 of the donors used high-throughput TCR beta sequencing to judge whether each TCR beta V gene segment behaved as functional or pseudogenic. Alongside the repertoire data, information on donor age, sex, ethnicity and CMV serostatus was compiled. Genome-wide SNP genotypes for about three fifths of the roughly 670 donors were used in a later genetic analysis, which treated that subset as a discovery cohort. Every repertoire in the discovery cohort had been generated on one and the same sequencing platform. Class I and class II HLA loci were covered by the typing at four-digit resolution. The number of donors typed differed by locus, with 629-630 for A, B, C, DRB1 and DQB1, around 520 for DQA1, over 600 for DPA1, and about 450 for DPB1. Because of strong linkage in the cohort, a handful of DR-DQ haplotypes were treated as single units for association and clustering. Across some 400 genotyped donors of the cohort, an average of roughly 250,000 unique TCR beta nucleotide sequences per donor were sequenced, and 15% to 20% of those sequences were non-productive. Results the study describes overall, beyond this receptor: Most TCR sequences were seen in very few donors, while some public TCRs were found in many individuals. Correlated functional status among segregating V segments might be attributable to linkage disequilibrium, but an unknown experimental factor could not be ruled out. It was suggested by the authors that the approach could potentially be generalized to other disease states and immunological phenotypes. In this cohort, only TCR beta chains were sequenced, and detectable features were limited by the absence of alpha or paired-chain data. In a later analysis, the rate of TCR association differed among HLA loci, with DRB1 alleles having the most associated TCRs and HLA-C alleles having the fewest. A cluster of highly shared sequence variants was judged likely to represent a technical artifact of the sequencing pipeline. Immune exposure information for the cohort was limited to CMV serostatus. A further reported finding was that TCR beta sequences accurately predicted the HLA-A and HLA-B alleles for most subjects in the first cohort. The 87-base-pair reads could not distinguish some IMGT-functional V segments, including TRBV6-2 and TRBV6-3, so those segments were excluded. A total of some 180 TCR beta chains were listed by the study as associated with cytomegalovirus. Because HLA typing was unavailable for some donors at each locus, only the typed subset was used in association tests. An association between a missense DCLRE1C variant and V-gene and J-gene trimming of TCR beta chains was found in a later genetic analysis and replicated in an independent cohort. According to a later analysis, most CMV-associated TCR beta chains appeared to be HLA-restricted, and the HLA associations seemed to be driven largely by CMV exposure. When HLA alleles, especially DR and DQ, strongly co-occurred, TCR associations were difficult to assign to individual alleles. In a later analysis, HLA-associated TCR beta chains were found to be more clonally expanded and to have lower generation probabilities than equally common non-associated chains. In a later analysis, 16,951 TCR beta sequences were associated with specific HLA alleles at a false discovery rate of 0.05. The classifier was reported to diagnose cytomegalovirus status with high specificity and sensitivity in both the original cohort and the validation cohort. According to a later analysis, parvovirus B19, influenza, CMV and Epstein-Barr virus appeared linked to several top co-occurrence clusters. Compared with the approximately 670-donor mean, donors in an Asian-associated ancestry cluster had fewer N-insertions in productive TCRs, according to a later genetic analysis. Because counts were too low, some 16 rarely observed V segments, including chromosome 9 orphons, were excluded from the earlier analysis of some 540 of the donors. Sequencing depth was assumed to be roughly uniform across donors in the presence/absence analyses, though that assumption may not hold. Broadly in line with IMGT annotations, most TCR beta V segments showed up in productive rearrangements about 87% or about 30% of the time in an earlier analysis of under 700 of the donors. In vitro tests confirmed that a few of the cytomegalovirus-associated TCR beta chains recognize cytomegalovirus antigens.

From cysteine to phenylalanine, the CDR3 is 14 amino acids long. This entry keeps only the CDR3 DNA: 42 bases, framed from base 1. V drops 2 bases and J drops 4 bases, leaving 9 bases in between. In the germline V gene, CDR1 corresponds to SGHRS and CDR2 to YFSETQ. Libraries were constructed by the immunoSEQ multiplex PCR assay. A mixture of 60 forward primers for TCR Vbeta segments and 13 reverse primers for TCR Jbeta segments was used in the multiplex PCR. The CDR3 region of rearranged TCR beta genes was amplified from genomic DNA with a multiplex PCR assay. The Illumina HiSeq System was used to sequence the amplified TCR beta libraries as 87-base-pair reads. Concerning the study's data processing: In a later analysis, about 80 million unique TCR beta chains were counted across the roughly 670 repertoires, and about 10 million of these chains were shared by at least two donors. Raw reads were error-corrected and collapsed into unique sequences with a nearest-neighbor algorithm that merged closely related sequences to remove PCR and sequencing errors. Alignment of CDR3 sequences to IMGT reference sequences was used to assign V, D and J gene segments. For a sequence to be retained, at least a six-nucleotide match to both a V gene segment and a J gene segment was required. A rearrangement was called productive if the CDR3 had no stop codons and remained in frame with V and J, and every other rearrangement was called non-productive. Following IMGT convention, CDR3 was defined as the stretch from the second conserved V-encoded cysteine to the conserved J-encoded phenylalanine. The earlier analysis of 450 to 750 of the donors excluded any sequence lacking an unambiguous match to a single V gene segment. An earlier analysis of fewer than 750 of the donors called V segments functional above 56.7% productive rearrangements and segregating when the between-donor standard deviation exceeded 5%. A statistical classification framework was developed to diagnose cytomegalovirus status using the catalog of TCR beta chain sequences. In a later analysis, TCR nucleotide sequences were compared against IMGT/GENE-DB human TR gene sequences so that V and J genes could be assigned. The TCRdist pipeline was used in a later analysis to assign CDR3 sequences and most-parsimonious VDJ recombination scenarios. In a later analysis, every TCR beta chain was defined by the combination of its CDR3 amino acid sequence and its V-gene family, and reads without a unique V-gene family were dropped. As a way to deal with suspected cross-contamination and a sequencing artifact, a later analysis dropped 640 or so nucleotide sequences that were highly shared and had low generation probability. For each public chain, a later analysis derived a clonal expansion index from normalized ranks of inferred template counts within each repertoire. A later analysis computed generation probabilities with a VDJ recombination model fitted to out-of-frame rearrangements, and checked the results against IGoR. Hypergeometric tests were used in a later analysis to score TCR-TCR, TCR-HLA and TCR-CMV co-occurrence, with a repertoire-size bias correction applied to the TCR pairs. False discovery rates were estimated in a later analysis by permuting HLA or CMV assignments 20 times. In a later analysis, co-occurring TCRs were grouped using DBSCAN, with TCRdist sequence similarity added in when clustering inside HLA-allele-positive subsets. Repertoires with fewer than 30,000 or more than 120,000 public chains, plus five repertoires with anomalous nucleotide sharing, were excluded from co-occurrence clustering. TCRdb re-hosts the immuneACCESS table, in-frame sequences only. Its copies lack some clones; in the studies checked, an unresolved V gene accounts for under half of them, and the cause for the rest is not known. The DNA was the basis for D and trimming; V, J and clone size are from that table. Recorded for this sample are 150,000 to 180,000 clones; around 82% of them occurred a single time. Jointly, the top ten make up 4.5% to 7% of the sample.

Material for sequencing was PBMCs. This clonotype was obtained from a middle-aged woman in good health and CMV-seropositive. The rearrangement combines TRBV5-1 with TRBJ2-2; confidence is insufficient to name the D gene. The CDR3 corresponds to CASSLYTFTGELFF. The DNA is as follows: TGCGCCAGCAGCTTATACACCTTCACCGGGGAGCTGTTTTTT.